This T cell receptor beta chain was sequenced during a study of T-cell reconstitution after alpha-beta-depleted transplantation in children. Study-wide points: Where alpha-beta T cells came from about two months after transplant was reportedly several hundred expanded graft clones. Newly produced T cells mostly accounted for T-cell counts and diversity one year post-transplant. Some patients showed high day-60 TCRbeta diversity, which derived from surviving recipient T cells and thymic progenitors.

In its sample, this clonotype was seen a few times. Its antigen is unidentified. Unique molecular identifiers tagged the TCRbeta library. TCRdb recomputed calls from the PCR reads with MiXCR, one row per CDR3 protein. The sample has about 90,000 distinct CDR3 sequences, around a sixth seen once. The receptor's source is a male patient aged 2 to 9 who had a stem cell transplant for acute lymphoblastic leukemia, so the T cells may come from the graft donor. Specimen: PBMCs, mostly from graft donor cells, collected 180 days after TCRalphabeta/CD19-depleted stem cell transplant.

The CDR3 DNA is TGTGCCAGCAGCGGAGGACTGCTGGGTGAAAGGCACAATGAGCAGTTCTTC. Protein sequence: CASSGGLLGERHNEQFF. The rearrangement joins TRBV9 to TRBJ2-1; possibly TRBD2 for D (5 bases). From germline, CDR1 is SGDLS and CDR2 YYNGEE. Trimming stripped 3 bases from V and 5 bases from J, with 21 bases between. This CDR3 is built from 17 residues.